Shown below are 19 T cell receptor beta chains from a single sample sequenced in a study of blood T cells in healthy people across ages. PCR was performed a second time for about 7 to 11 cycles using a sample-barcoded 5' primer and a J-beta primer mix. In TCRdb, the 5' RACE reads were re-called with MiXCR into one record per CDR3 protein. Of 250,000 to 300,000 distinct CDR3 sequences in the sample, roughly a quarter were seen once. The material sequenced was blood. The receptors were gathered from a woman in her 70s in good health.

This rearrangement joins TRBV7-2 to TRBJ2-1; unclear D gene. Trimming took off 5 bases at V and 7 bases at J, with 12 bases between the two ends. Germline CDR1 is SGHTA and CDR2 is FQGNSA. This CDR3 region has 13 residues. The CDR3 loop reads CASSPAARNEQFF. The CDR3 DNA sequence: TGTGCCAGCAGCCCCGCAGCTAGGAATGAGCAGTTCTTC.

In its sample, this clonotype was seen a few times. In DNA, the CDR3 is TGCAGTGCTAGAAGACAGGGGCCCGGCGGGACCTACGAGCAGTACTTC. Translation gives CSARRQGPGGTYEQYF. V and J are TRBV20-1 and TRBJ2-7, with 8 bases lining up with TRBD1. The CDR3 covers 16 residues. V dropped 2 bases and J dropped 2; count of bases not matched to a gene: 11. CDR1 DFQATT and CDR2 SNEGSKA come from the germline V gene (reference sequence).

The chain joins TRBV27 to TRBJ2-5; D unclear. The germline V and J ends were trimmed by 5 bases and 4 bases, with 17 bases remaining between them. Germline assignment: CDR1 MNHEY and CDR2 SMNVEV (reference sequence). The CDR3 loop spans 15 amino acids. In DNA, the CDR3 is TGTGCCAGCAGTGGCGGCGGAGAGACTCGAGAGACCCAGTACTTC. Its protein product is CASSGGGETRETQYF.

This clonotype came up a few times. The V gene is TRBV3-1, the J gene TRBJ1-2; the match to TRBD1 covers 9 bases. There are 13 residues in the CDR3. Trimming at V came to 4 bases and at J to 8 bases, leaving 5 bases not matched to a gene. Germline V gene sequence: CDR1 LGHDT, CDR2 YNNKEL (reference sequence). The CDR3 spells CASSPGTGFGYTF. CDR3 in DNA: TGTGCCAGCAGCCCCGGGACAGGGTTCGGCTACACCTTC.

Comment on this clonotype: Here the CDR3 omits its conserved ending phenylalanine or tryptophan, so a read error is the likely source. The chain joins TRBV7-2 to TRBJ2-5; TRBD2 aligns across 13 bases. The J call may not be correct, given that the DNA end is closer to TRBJ2-1. The CDR3 runs 17 residues. CDR1 is SGHTA, CDR2 FQGNSA, per germline. The CDR3, as DNA: TGTGCCAGCAGCTTAGTCGCGGTGACTAGCGGGGGGAATGAGCAGTTCCTC. Residues: CASSLVAVTSGGNEQFL.

This clonotype appeared a few times. The gene calls are TRBV2 and TRBJ2-3, with TRBD2 as a possible D gene (6 bases). V dropped 6 bases and J dropped 1 base, with 11 bases sitting between them. From germline, CDR1 is SNHLY and CDR2 FYNNEI. CDR3 length: 14 amino acids. In nucleotides, the CDR3 is TGTGCCAGCAGCCGGGAGTGGGGCACAGATACGCAGTATTTT. Translated: CASSREWGTDTQYF.

This clonotype turned up a few times. The chain has TRBV14 and TRBJ2-5; D call uncertain. CDR1 and CDR2 from the germline V gene are SGHDN and FVKESK. The CDR3 sequence is 15 residues long. The germline V and J ends were trimmed by 1 base and 0 bases, with 9 bases remaining between them. Here the CDR3 reads CASSQGIGYQETQYF. Written as DNA, the CDR3 is TGTGCCAGCAGCCAAGGAATAGGGTACCAAGAGACCCAGTACTTC.

The V gene is TRBV29-1, the J gene TRBJ1-4; the match to TRBD1 covers 7 bases. The CDR3 is made up of 14 amino acids. Germline assignment: CDR1 SQVTM and CDR2 ANQGSEA. V lost 4 bases to trimming and J lost 4 bases; unmatched junction nucleotides: 6. CDR3 region: CSVARGDVNEKLFF. The DNA of the CDR3 is TGCAGCGTTGCCAGGGGGGACGTTAATGAAAAACTGTTTTTT. Combining the CDR3 with reference TRBV29-1 and TRBJ1-4 gives the whole variable domain SAVISQKPSRDICQRGTSLTIQCQVDSQVTMMFWYRQQPGQSLTLIATANQGSEATYESGFVIDKFPISRPNLTFSTLTVSNMSPEDSSIYLCSVARGDVNEKLFFGSGTQLSVL.

The chain uses TRBV6-5 and TRBJ1-1; no firm D call. The CDR3 is 13 residues long. Germline V gene sequence: CDR1 MNHEY, CDR2 SVGAGI. The V end was cut by 8 bases, the J end by 0 bases, with 10 bases between. CDR3 in amino acids: CASLGRMNTEAFF. CDR3 sequence (DNA): TGTGCCAGCCTAGGACGGATGAACACTGAAGCTTTCTTT.

This clonotype was counted between two and nine times. This sequence joins TRBV2 and TRBJ2-2; D is unresolved. CDR3 length: 14 residues. Germline loops: CDR1 SNHLY, CDR2 FYNNEI. The V and J ends lost 2 bases and 3 bases respectively, with 7 bases between them. CDR3 in DNA: TGTGCCAGCAGTGAATCACAGTACACCGGGGAGCTGTTTTTT. Amino acid sequence: CASSESQYTGELFF.

The chain is built from TRBV28 and TRBJ1-6; the match to TRBD1 covers 7 bases. Unmatched junction bases numbered 5, after V lost 2 bases and J lost 7 bases. The CDR3 totals 15 residues. Germline CDR1 reads MDHEN; CDR2 reads SYDVKM. This CDR3 reads CASSLPGQTNSPLHF. As DNA, the CDR3 is TGTGCCAGCAGTTTACCGGGACAGACGAATTCACCCCTCCACTTT.

This clonotype was recorded at least ten times. One junction end does not reproduce the germline sequence, and a read error may be involved. The chain employs TRBV20-1 and TRBJ1-2; D unclear. The germline V gene has CDR1 DFQATT and CDR2 SNEGSKA (reference sequence). This CDR3 region has 10 residues. DNA for the CDR3: TGCAGTGCAAGAGACTATGGCTACACCTTC. Amino acids: CSARDYGYTF.

Only a few counts were recorded for this clonotype. The genes are TRBV28 and TRBJ1-6; 7 positions match TRBD1. Germline V gene data show CDR1 as MDHEN and CDR2 as SYDVKM. V lost 2 bases, J lost 9 bases, and 7 bases stayed unmatched. This CDR3 is 15 amino acids long. Here the CDR3 DNA reads TGTGCCAGCAGTTTAATGTGGGGGGACAGTTCACCCCTCCACTTT. It specifies CASSLMWGDSSPLHF.

Regarding this clonotype: One base away lies a much larger clone, so this may be a sequencing read error. The CDR3 ends on some other residue instead of the conserved phenylalanine or tryptophan, so this is likely a read error. The chain carries TRBV7-9 and TRBJ1-2; D may be TRBD1 (5 bases). Germline V gene sequence: CDR1 SEHNR, CDR2 FQNEAQ (reference sequence). Trimming took off 5 bases at V and 1 base at J, with 11 bases between the two ends. The CDR3 is made up of 14 amino acids. CDR3 nucleotides: TGTGCCAGCAGCCGACAGACTAATAACTATGGCTACACCCTC. Translated: CASSRQTNNYGYTL.

This clonotype was recorded a few times. The rearrangement joins TRBV5-1 to TRBJ1-5; D not resolved. The CDR3 extends over 18 amino acids. The V end lost 0 bases, the J end lost 4 bases, and 20 bases lay between the germline ends. Germline V CDR1 and CDR2: SGHRS, YFSETQ. DNA of the CDR3: TGCGCCAGCAGCTTGGTGCGGTCGGAGAATGGGCTGAATCAGCCCCAGCATTTT. Amino acid sequence: CASSLVRSENGLNQPQHF. The full variable domain, in which reference TRBV5-1 and TRBJ1-5 provide the parts outside the CDR3, is KAGVTQTPRYLIKTRGQQVTLSCSPISGHRSVSWYQQTPGQGLQFLFEYFSETQRNKGNFPGRFSGRQFSNSRSEMNVSTLELGDSALYLCASSLVRSENGLNQPQHFGDGTRLSIL.

This clonotype was counted only a few times. As the CDR3 is not closed by the conserved phenylalanine or tryptophan, this likely results from a read error. The rearrangement uses TRBV20-1 and TRBJ2-7; no reliable D call. Trimming left V 0 bases short and J 4 bases short, with 4 bases between. The CDR3 is made up of 11 amino acids. Germline V lookup: CDR1 DFQATT, CDR2 SNEGSKA (reference sequence). CDR3 nucleotide sequence: TGCAGTGCTAGAGATTTATACGAGCAGTACTCC. Amino acid sequence: CSARDLYEQYS.

V and J are TRBV6-1 and TRBJ2-1, with D hard to call. This CDR3 has 15 amino acids. V was clipped by 4 bases and J by 0 bases, with 10 bases between them. Germline V gene lookup returns CDR1 MNHNS and CDR2 SASEGT. The DNA of the CDR3 is TGTGCCAGCAGTGGGGTGGCCAGCTCCTACAATGAGCAGTTCTTC. It encodes CASSGVASSYNEQFF.

The rearrangement uses TRBV7-2 and TRBJ2-1; D might be TRBD2 (6 bases). Per germline, CDR1 SGHTA and CDR2 FQGNSA. V was shortened by 1 base and J by 0 bases, with 10 bases between the two germline ends. The CDR3 runs 16 residues. The DNA of the CDR3 is TGTGCCAGCAGCTTAGTATACGGGAGCTCCTACAATGAGCAGTTCTTC. Its translation is CASSLVYGSSYNEQFF.

This rearrangement joins TRBV6-6 to TRBJ1-4, with D maybe TRBD1 (6 bases). The CDR3 spans 14 residues. CDR1 is MNHNY, CDR2 SVGAGI, per germline (reference sequence). V gave up 6 bases and J gave up 7 bases, with 15 bases separating them. The CDR3 DNA reads as TGTGCCAGCAGGGAGACAGGATTGGGTGAAAAACTGTTTTTT. It specifies CASRETGLGEKLFF.